The 23 T cell receptor beta chains listed next were all sequenced from one sample in a study of T cell changes during pregnancy in multiple sclerosis. Using immunoSEQ multiplex PCR, the repertoire was profiled, and TCRdb retains in-frame clones only, with some absent. The sample carries tens of thousands of clones, 90% to 95% recorded once. Material: peripheral blood, obtained in the second trimester of pregnancy. Every receptor here comes from a female donor in good health, enrolled as a control in a pregnancy study.

In its sample, this clone was seen once. The chain combines TRBV19 with TRBJ1-1, with 8 positions matching TRBD1. V trimming: 4 bases; J trimming: 3 bases; junction bases outside the gene matches: 28. Germline V gene sequence: CDR1 LNHDA, CDR2 SQIVND (reference sequence). The CDR3 is 22 amino acids. The CDR3 spells CASSTPALLTGEVGVGDTEAFF. The CDR3 DNA sequence: TGTGCCAGTAGTACACCTGCCCTCTTGACAGGGGAAGTTGGAGTAGGGGACACTGAAGCTTTCTTT.

The chain employs TRBV7-9 and TRBJ2-1; 9 bases agree with TRBD1. V was clipped by 3 bases and J by 5 bases; unmatched bases: 2. Germline CDR1 is SEHNR and CDR2 is FQNEAQ (reference sequence). This CDR3 is built from 14 residues. The CDR3 loop is CASSLGQGNNEQFF. The CDR3 bases are TGTGCCAGCAGCTTGGGACAGGGCAACAATGAGCAGTTCTTC.

The J gene is TRBJ2-5, the V gene TRBV4-3; 8 positions match TRBD2. V was pared by 1 base and J by 4 bases, with 2 bases of the junction left unmatched. Germline V gene data show CDR1 as LGHNA and CDR2 as YSLEER. This CDR3 comprises 14 residues. The CDR3 DNA reads as TGCGCCAGCAGCCAAGCGGGGGGGGGAGAGACCCAGTACTTC. This encodes CASSQAGGGETQYF.

The chain recombines TRBV30 with TRBJ1-1, with D perhaps matching TRBD1 (6 bases). V lost 5 bases and J lost 0, with 13 bases in between. The CDR3 loop spans 14 amino acids. The germline V gene encodes CDR1 GTSNPN and CDR2 SVGIG (reference sequence). The CDR3 loop is CAWGDTVMNTEAFF. CDR3 DNA: TGTGCCTGGGGGGACACTGTCATGAACACTGAAGCTTTCTTT.

This chain links TRBV6-6 with TRBJ1-1, with 8 bases fitting TRBD1. Unmatched junction bases numbered 7, after V lost 6 bases and J lost 1 base. CDR1 and CDR2 (germline): MNHNY, SVGAGI (reference sequence). The CDR3 loop spans 15 amino acids. The CDR3 sequence: CASRPRTGGNTEAFF. The DNA of the CDR3 is TGTGCCAGCAGACCTCGTACAGGGGGGAACACTGAAGCTTTCTTT.

The V and J genes are TRBV30 and TRBJ2-7; TRBD1 aligns across 7 bases. J gave up 2 bases and V 6 bases, and 7 bases lay outside the gene matches. The CDR3 is made up of 13 amino acids. Per the germline V gene, CDR1 is GTSNPN and CDR2 is SVGIG (reference sequence). The CDR3: CACLDRVTYEQYF. CDR3 DNA: TGTGCCTGCCTAGACAGGGTTACCTACGAGCAGTACTTC.

This clone was picked up one time. The chain employs TRBV19 and TRBJ2-4; D gene unclear. The V end was cut by 3 bases, the J end by 6 bases, with 9 bases between. CDR1 LNHDA and CDR2 SQIVND come from the germline V gene (reference sequence). The CDR3 loop spans 13 amino acids. CDR3 DNA sequence: TGTGCCAGTAGTATTAGGCAGGCAAACATTCAGTACTTC. Translation gives CASSIRQANIQYF.

The V call is TRBV4-3, the J call TRBJ2-3; 7 bases fit TRBD1. Germline assignment: CDR1 LGHNA and CDR2 YSLEER. This CDR3 has 16 amino acids. Unmatched junction bases numbered 10, after V lost 3 bases and J lost 4 bases. The CDR3 coding sequence is TGCGCCAGCAGCCAGCAAGGAACAACAGGGGCAGATACGCAGTATTTT. Translation: CASSQQGTTGADTQYF.

The J gene is TRBJ1-1, the V gene TRBV27, with D tentatively TRBD1 (5 bases). Germline assignment: CDR1 MNHEY and CDR2 SMNVEV (reference sequence). The CDR3 is 15 residues long. The V end lost 6 bases, the J end lost 1 base, and 15 bases lay between the germline ends. The CDR3: CASSPVGGQNTEAFF. Here the CDR3 DNA reads TGTGCCAGCAGCCCTGTGGGGGGTCAGAACACTGAAGCTTTCTTT.

V gene TRBV4-3 combines with J gene TRBJ2-7, with D unclear. This CDR3 has 12 amino acids. V lost 1 base and J lost 5, with 6 bases in between. Germline lookup yields CDR1 LGHNA and CDR2 YSLEER. In DNA, the CDR3 is TGCGCCAGCAGCCAAGCCCCTGACGAGCAGTACTTC. Protein: CASSQAPDEQYF.

This sequence joins TRBV7-8 and TRBJ2-2; weak D call: TRBD1 (5 bases). V was cut by 5 bases and J by 3 bases, with 10 bases left in between. Germline V gene data show CDR1 as SGHVS and CDR2 as FQNEAQ. The CDR3 has 14 amino acids. DNA for the CDR3: TGTGCCAGCAGCGTAAGACAGCACACCGGGGAGCTGTTTTTT. It codes for CASSVRQHTGELFF.

The chain joins TRBV14 to TRBJ2-7; no reliable D call. The CDR3 loop spans 11 amino acids. Between the trimmed V and J ends, which lost 5 bases and 3 bases, there was a span of 5 bases. CDR1 is SGHDN, CDR2 FVKESK, per germline. CDR3 region: CASSAVYEQYF. The CDR3 DNA sequence: TGTGCCAGCAGCGCAGTCTACGAGCAGTACTTC. Full variable domain (outside the CDR3, taken from reference TRBV14 and TRBJ2-7): EAGVTQFPSHSVIEKGQTVTLRCDPISGHDNLYWYRRVMGKEIKFLLHFVKESKQDESGMPNNRFLAERTGGTYSTLKVQPAELEDSGVYFCASSAVYEQYFGPGTRLTVT.

The J gene is TRBJ2-3, the V gene TRBV18, with D perhaps TRBD2 (5 bases). Germline values: CDR1 KGHSH, CDR2 LQKENI. Trimming shortened V by 6 bases and J by 4 bases, and 11 bases separated the two germline ends. The CDR3 runs to 13 residues. DNA of the CDR3: TGTGCCAGCTCCCCCGCCGGGGCAGATACGCAGTATTTT. Translated, it gives CASSPAGADTQYF.

J is TRBJ1-1 and V is TRBV7-9, with D unclear. Trimming removed 4 bases from V and 1 base from J, with 7 bases in between. Germline CDR1 and CDR2: SEHNR and FQNEAQ (reference sequence). This CDR3 region has 13 residues. The CDR3 sequence is CASSSGSNTEAFF. In DNA, the CDR3 is TGTGCCAGCAGCTCGGGATCGAACACTGAAGCTTTCTTT.

J is TRBJ2-7 and V is TRBV6-5; 9 bases match TRBD1. The CDR3 length is 15 residues. J gave up 3 bases and V 0 bases, and 3 bases lay outside the gene matches. CDR1 is MNHEY and CDR2 is SVGAGI in the germline V gene. The CDR3 sequence is CASSYSKDRGYEQYF. In nucleotides, the CDR3 is TGTGCCAGCAGTTACTCGAAGGACAGGGGCTACGAGCAGTACTTC.

The gene calls are TRBV4-3 and TRBJ1-1; D may be TRBD1 (5 bases). V dropped 2 bases and J dropped 4 bases, with 14 bases sitting between them. This CDR3 is 15 amino acids long. Germline V gene data show CDR1 as LGHNA and CDR2 as YSLEER. CDR3 sequence: CASSQRGGVGTEAFF. In DNA form, the CDR3 reads TGCGCCAGCAGCCAAAGGGGAGGTGTAGGCACTGAAGCTTTCTTT.

V is TRBV13 and J is TRBJ1-1; D possibly corresponds to TRBD1 (6 bases). The CDR3 spans 18 residues. Germline V lookup: CDR1 PRHDT, CDR2 FYEKMQ (reference sequence). Trimming removed 4 bases from V and 0 bases from J, with 21 bases in between. The chain's CDR3 is CASSSPYRTDTVNTEAFF. The CDR3, as DNA: TGTGCCAGCAGCTCACCTTACCGGACAGACACGGTGAACACTGAAGCTTTCTTT. The full variable domain, with the rest looked up from reference TRBV13 and TRBJ1-1, is AAGVIQSPRHLIKEKRETATLKCYPIPRHDTVYWYQQGPGQDPQFLISFYEKMQSDKGSIPDRFSAQQFSDYHSELNMSSLELGDSALYFCASSSPYRTDTVNTEAFFGQGTRLTVV.

The gene calls are TRBV4-2 and TRBJ2-7; D might be TRBD2 (7 bases). The CDR3 totals 16 residues. V was pared by 0 bases and J by 1 base, with 13 bases between. CDR1 is LGHNA and CDR2 is YNFKEQ in the germline V gene. The DNA of the CDR3 is TGTGCCAGCAGCCAAGATGGGGGGGGCAAGTCCTACGAGCAGTACTTC. This translates into CASSQDGGGKSYEQYF.

The chain is built from TRBV4-1 and TRBJ1-5; possible D gene TRBD1, 5 bases. The germline V and J ends were trimmed by 1 base and 2 bases, with 9 bases remaining between them. The germline V gene encodes CDR1 MGHRA and CDR2 YSYEKL. The CDR3 covers 15 residues. CDR3 protein: CASSQGGGGNQPQHF. Here the CDR3 DNA reads TGCGCCAGCAGCCAAGGGGGGGGAGGCAATCAGCCCCAGCATTTT.

The rearrangement uses TRBV9 and TRBJ2-7; no clear D gene. From germline, CDR1 is SGDLS and CDR2 YYNGEE. Deletions cut 0 bases from V and 2 bases from J, with 6 bases between. This CDR3 has 13 residues. CDR3 region: CASSVDETYEQYF. The CDR3 region has the DNA TGTGCCAGCAGCGTAGACGAGACCTACGAGCAGTACTTC.

This clone appeared once. This sequence joins TRBV29-1 and TRBJ2-3, with D possibly matching TRBD2 (5 bases). Between the trimmed V and J ends, which lost 5 bases and 2 bases, there was a span of 11 bases. Germline loops: CDR1 SQVTM, CDR2 ANQGSEA. The CDR3 is made up of 13 amino acids. The CDR3 region has the DNA TGCAGCGTTCGGGCGGACTCCACAGATACGCAGTATTTT. Translated, it gives CSVRADSTDTQYF.

This chain links TRBV5-4 with TRBJ2-2, with 7 bases fitting TRBD1. The CDR3 is 15 amino acids. Per the germline V gene, CDR1 is SGHNT and CDR2 is YYREEE (reference sequence). The V gene end was trimmed by 4 bases and the J gene end by 1 base; junction bases not matched to a gene: 4. The CDR3 spells CASSPGQENTGELFF. For the CDR3, the DNA is TGTGCCAGCAGCCCCGGACAGGAGAACACCGGGGAGCTGTTTTTT.

The chain is built from TRBV5-6 and TRBJ1-2; tentatively, D is TRBD1 (6 bases). CDR1 is SGHDT and CDR2 is YYEEEE in the germline V gene. The CDR3 is 14 amino acids. Trimming removed 1 base from V and 1 base from J, with 8 bases in between. This CDR3 reads CASSLPGVNYGYTF. CDR3 in DNA: TGTGCCAGCAGCTTGCCAGGGGTTAACTATGGCTACACCTTC.